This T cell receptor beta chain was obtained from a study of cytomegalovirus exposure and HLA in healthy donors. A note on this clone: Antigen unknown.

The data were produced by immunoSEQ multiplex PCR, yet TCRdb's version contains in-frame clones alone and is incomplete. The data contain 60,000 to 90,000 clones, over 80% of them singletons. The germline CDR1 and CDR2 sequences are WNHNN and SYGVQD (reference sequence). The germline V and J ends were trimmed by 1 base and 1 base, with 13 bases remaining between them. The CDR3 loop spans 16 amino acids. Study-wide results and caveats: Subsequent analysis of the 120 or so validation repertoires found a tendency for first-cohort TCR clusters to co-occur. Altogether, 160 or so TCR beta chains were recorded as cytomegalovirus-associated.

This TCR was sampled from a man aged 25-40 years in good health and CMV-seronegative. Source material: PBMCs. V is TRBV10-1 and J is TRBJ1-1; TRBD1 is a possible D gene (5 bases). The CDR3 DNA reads TGCGCCAGCAGTGAGTTGAATAAAGGACAGAACACTGAAGCTTTCTTT. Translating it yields CASSELNKGQNTEAFF.